A single sample gave rise to the 27 T cell receptor beta chains below, sequenced in a study of T cell responses to AZD1222 COVID-19 vaccine (dated by TCRdb to about 2021). Library method: the immunoSEQ multiplex PCR assay. As stored in TCRdb, this immuneACCESS dataset retains in-frame rearrangements with V and J assigned. A fraction of the clones does not appear; measured against another copy, unresolved V genes explain less than half of the discrepancy, and the remainder lacks a known reason. The sample table records 100,000 to 150,000 clones; roughly 84% of these occur just once. The ten largest clones add up to about a quarter of the sample. The label giving this sample's time point can be read as: about 28 days (+/-7) after the second vaccine dose. Specimen: peripheral blood, collected 28 days after the second AZD1222 dose. The receptors shown here come from an adult who received the AZD1222 COVID-19 vaccine.

V gene TRBV4-2 combines with J gene TRBJ1-3, with D possibly being TRBD1 (5 bases). The CDR3 is made up of 15 amino acids. Trimming left V 0 bases short and J 5 bases short, with 11 bases between. The germline V gene has CDR1 LGHNA and CDR2 YNFKEQ. For the CDR3, the DNA is TGTGCCAGCAGCCAAGATCCTGGACAAAGAAACACCATATATTTT. This gives the protein CASSQDPGQRNTIYF.

This clone is a singleton in its sample. The V gene is TRBV6-5, the J gene TRBJ2-2; unclear D gene. The germline V gene has CDR1 MNHEY and CDR2 SVGAGI. The CDR3 runs 12 residues. V was clipped by 7 bases and J by 6 bases, with 9 bases between them. The CDR3 protein is CASMGFAGELFF. The DNA for the CDR3 is TGTGCCAGCATGGGATTTGCCGGGGAGCTGTTTTTT.

The rearrangement uses TRBV7-6 and TRBJ1-2; TRBD1 is a possible D gene (6 bases). CDR1 and CDR2 (germline): SGHVS, FNYEAQ. Trimming shortened V by 5 bases and J by 3 bases, and 13 bases separated the two germline ends. This CDR3 is 14 amino acids long. CDR3 residues: CASSKQGLHYGYTF. The DNA for the CDR3 is TGTGCCAGCAGCAAACAGGGCCTCCACTATGGCTACACCTTC.

The genes are TRBV4-2 and TRBJ2-3; no clear D. The V and J ends lost 1 base and 0 bases respectively, with 5 bases between them. There are 14 residues in the CDR3. The germline V gene encodes CDR1 LGHNA and CDR2 YNFKEQ. The CDR3 region is CASSQAVSTDTQYF. CDR3 coding DNA: TGTGCCAGCAGCCAAGCGGTTAGCACAGATACGCAGTATTTT.

The genes are TRBV9 and TRBJ2-7; 7 bases agree with TRBD1. The CDR3 is 15 residues long. Germline values: CDR1 SGDLS, CDR2 YYNGEE. V shed 4 bases, J shed 1 base, and the junction held 8 bases outside the gene matches. The CDR3 bases are TGTGCCAGCAGCCCTTTTCAGGGGGATTCCTACGAGCAGTACTTC. Encoded protein: CASSPFQGDSYEQYF.

The chain recombines TRBV14 with TRBJ1-1, with TRBD1 as a possible D gene (5 bases). The CDR3 loop spans 14 amino acids. Trimming took off 5 bases at V and 2 bases at J, with 12 bases between the two ends. Germline loops: CDR1 SGHDN, CDR2 FVKESK. The CDR3 reads CASSSQQVNTEAFF. The CDR3 DNA reads as TGTGCCAGCAGCTCACAACAGGTAAACACTGAAGCTTTCTTT.

The genes are TRBV28 and TRBJ2-2; TRBD2 agrees at 8 bases. Germline CDR1 MDHEN, CDR2 SYDVKM. CDR3 size: 17 residues. Trimming removed 1 base from V and 0 bases from J; junction bases left unmatched: 4. The CDR3 DNA reads TGTGCCAGCAGTTTATTACTAGCGGCGACGAACACCGGGGAGCTGTTTTTT. It specifies CASSLLLAATNTGELFF.

There are a few counts of this clone. The genes are TRBV19 and TRBJ1-3; D unresolved. Germline CDR1 reads LNHDA; CDR2 reads SQIVND (reference sequence). V dropped 5 bases and J dropped 1 base, with 12 bases sitting between them. This CDR3 has 15 amino acids. The CDR3 loop reads CASSPYVGSGNTIYF. The CDR3 region has the DNA TGTGCCAGTAGTCCGTACGTGGGATCTGGAAACACCATATATTTT.

This clone was observed at least ten times. The V and J genes are TRBV6-5 and TRBJ2-7; D is unclear. CDR3 length equals 11 residues. Trimming took 0 bases from V and 5 from J, leaving 2 bases between them. Germline V gives CDR1 MNHEY, CDR2 SVGAGI. The CDR3 sequence: CASSYSHEQYF. CDR3 coding DNA: TGTGCCAGCAGTTACTCGCACGAGCAGTACTTC.

The chain combines TRBV10-3 with TRBJ1-2, with D perhaps TRBD1 (5 bases). This CDR3 has 16 residues. The V gene's germline CDR1 is ENHRY and CDR2 SYGVKD. Trimming pared 1 base from V and 2 bases from J, leaving 14 bases between. The CDR3 here is CAISEWGGTANYGYTF. In nucleotides, the CDR3 is TGTGCCATCAGTGAGTGGGGGGGGACCGCAAACTATGGCTACACCTTC.

The chain links TRBV2 to TRBJ2-3; no clear D. This CDR3 region has 13 residues. Trimming stripped 7 bases from V and 1 base from J, with 9 bases between. Germline CDR1 and CDR2: SNHLY and FYNNEI. CDR3 bases: TGTGCCAGCACCACGAGAGGCACAGATACGCAGTATTTT. This gives the protein CASTTRGTDTQYF.

This clone was recorded a few times. The chain couples TRBV28 to TRBJ1-1; D is possibly TRBD1 (5 bases). Germline CDR1 is MDHEN and CDR2 is SYDVKM. The V end was cut by 5 bases, the J end by 1 base, with 14 bases between. The CDR3 consists of 15 residues. The CDR3 sequence: CASSTTGTQNTEAFF. The DNA of the CDR3 is TGTGCCAGCAGTACCACAGGAACTCAGAACACTGAAGCTTTCTTT.

The gene calls are TRBV3-1 (or the pseudogene TRBV3-2) and TRBJ1-2; maybe TRBD1 (6 bases). Per germline, CDR1 LGHDT and CDR2 YNNKEL (reference sequence). V shed 1 base and J shed 6 bases, with 18 bases lying between them. CDR3 length equals 16 residues. CDR3 residues: CASSQGMGARWHGYTF. Written as DNA, the CDR3 is TGTGCCAGCAGCCAAGGGATGGGGGCCCGGTGGCATGGCTACACCTTC.

The chain carries TRBV6-6 and TRBJ2-7; 8 bases are shared with TRBD1. V trimming: 4 bases; J trimming: 2 bases; junction bases outside the gene matches: 10. The CDR3 length is 16 residues. Germline CDR1 is MNHNY and CDR2 is SVGAGI (reference sequence). CDR3 residues: CASSFPSTGATYEQYF. The DNA for the CDR3 is TGTGCCAGCAGTTTCCCGTCGACAGGGGCTACCTACGAGCAGTACTTC.

The genes are TRBV15 and TRBJ2-5; no reliable D call. With 6 bases removed from V and 1 base from J, the gap between germline ends came to 9 bases. CDR1 is LNHNV and CDR2 is YYDKDF in the germline V gene (reference sequence). The CDR3 spans 13 residues. DNA of the CDR3: TGTGCCACCAGGACCTTTCCCCAAGAGACCCAGTACTTC. It is translated as CATRTFPQETQYF.

The J gene is TRBJ1-5, the V gene TRBV24-1; TRBD1 is a possible D gene (6 bases). Trimming took 6 bases from V and 9 from J, leaving 14 bases between them. CDR1 is KGHDR and CDR2 is SFDVKD in the germline V gene. The CDR3 spans 13 residues. The CDR3 protein is CATSLTGGGPQHF. CDR3 sequence (DNA): TGTGCCACCAGTTTGACAGGCGGCGGGCCCCAGCATTTT.

The chain combines TRBV19 with TRBJ1-5, with 7 bases lining up with TRBD1. From germline, CDR1 is LNHDA and CDR2 SQIVND (reference sequence). This CDR3 comprises 17 residues. Germline trimming cut 7 bases from V and 2 bases from J; bases unmatched to any gene: 14. The CDR3 here is CASIDRARAKGNQPQHF. CDR3 in DNA: TGTGCCAGTATCGACAGGGCGCGGGCCAAGGGCAATCAGCCCCAGCATTTT.

This clone was seen only once. The rearrangement uses TRBV19 and TRBJ2-3, with 9 nucleotides matching TRBD2. V was clipped by 6 bases and J by 1 base; unmatched bases: 2. The CDR3 runs 14 residues. CDR1 LNHDA and CDR2 SQIVND come from the germline V gene (reference sequence). The CDR3 sequence is CASSERGGTDTQYF. DNA for the CDR3: TGTGCCAGTAGCGAGCGGGGGGGCACAGATACGCAGTATTTT.

The V call is TRBV5-1, the J call TRBJ1-1; D gene ambiguous. CDR1 is SGHRS and CDR2 is YFSETQ in the germline V gene. The CDR3 is made up of 15 amino acids. V was pared by 4 bases and J by 0 bases, with 13 bases between. CDR3 sequence reads: CASSPVDGLNTEAFF. The CDR3 nucleotides read TGCGCCAGCAGCCCCGTGGACGGACTGAACACTGAAGCTTTCTTT.

The rearrangement links TRBV13 to TRBJ2-6; D is perhaps TRBD1 (6 bases). V gave up 3 bases and J gave up 6 bases, with 9 bases separating them. Germline lookup yields CDR1 PRHDT and CDR2 FYEKMQ (reference sequence). This CDR3 region has 14 residues. CDR3 loop: CASSFPGAANVLTF. CDR3 DNA: TGTGCCAGCAGCTTCCCAGGGGCGGCCAACGTCCTGACTTTC.

The chain links TRBV20-1 to TRBJ1-2; no clear D. V lost 6 bases to trimming and J lost 4 bases, with 9 bases between them. The CDR3 contains 11 residues. Germline V CDR1 and CDR2: DFQATT, SNEGSKA (reference sequence). CDR3: CSALGSYGYTF. The CDR3, as DNA: TGCAGTGCCTTAGGTTCCTATGGCTACACCTTC.

The chain combines TRBV6-1 with TRBJ1-5; 10 bases align to TRBD1. The length of the CDR3 is 15 residues. After removal of 0 bases from V and 7 bases from J, the junction contained 3 bases not matched to a gene. The germline V gene has CDR1 MNHNS and CDR2 SASEGT. The CDR3 DNA follows: TGTGCCAGCAGTGAAGCGACAGGGGGCCACCAGCCCCAGCATTTT. Translated: CASSEATGGHQPQHF.

The rearrangement links TRBV6-5 to TRBJ2-1, with D hard to call. This CDR3 spans 12 amino acids. The V end lost 2 bases, the J end lost 12 bases, and 11 bases lay between the germline ends. CDR1 and CDR2 (germline): MNHEY, SVGAGI. For the CDR3, the DNA is TGTGCCAGCAGTTACGGTTTGGGGTCGCAGTTCTTC. Translation: CASSYGLGSQFF.

The chain links TRBV4-3 to TRBJ1-5; 11 nucleotides align to TRBD1. Germline CDR1 and CDR2: LGHNA and YSLEER. J gave up 6 bases and V 0 bases, and 10 bases lay outside the gene matches. The CDR3 is 18 amino acids. The CDR3 DNA is TGCGCCAGCAGCCAAGATCTTGCGGGACAGGGGGTAGGTCAGCCCCAGCATTTT. It codes for CASSQDLAGQGVGQPQHF.

The chain couples TRBV6-5 to TRBJ2-3; no firm D call. Germline CDR1 and CDR2: MNHEY and SVGAGI. This CDR3 has 11 residues. Trimming took 2 bases from V and 6 from J, leaving 3 bases between them. CDR3 loop: CASSYADTQYF. The CDR3 DNA reads as TGTGCCAGCAGTTACGCGGATACGCAGTATTTT.

The sample holds one count of this clone. For the CDR3, the DNA is TGCGCCAGCAGCCTTAGCAGCGGCACTAATGAAAAACTGTTTTTT. Protein sequence: CASSLSSGTNEKLFF. The J gene is TRBJ1-4, the V gene TRBV5-1; D is unclear. The germline CDR1 and CDR2 sequences are SGHRS and YFSETQ. V lost 4 bases and J lost 2, with 12 bases in between. This CDR3 comprises 15 residues. Looking up the rest from reference TRBV5-1 and TRBJ1-4 gives the full variable domain: KAGVTQTPRYLIKTRGQQVTLSCSPISGHRSVSWYQQTPGQGLQFLFEYFSETQRNKGNFPGRFSGRQFSNSRSEMNVSTLELGDSALYLCASSLSSGTNEKLFFGSGTQLSVL.

The V gene is TRBV6-5, the J gene TRBJ1-6, with 8 bases matching TRBD1. Trimming at V came to 6 bases and at J to 7 bases, leaving 2 bases not matched to a gene. CDR1 is MNHEY, CDR2 SVGAGI, per germline. This CDR3 has 13 amino acids. CDR3 in DNA: TGTGCCAGCAGACGACAGGGGAATTCACCCCTCCACTTT. Protein product: CASRRQGNSPLHF.